This T cell receptor beta chain is from a study of radiation and T cells in renal cell carcinoma. Study conclusions and caveats: Compared with controls, irradiated tumors had more, larger dominant CDR3 motifs.

About this clone itself: As yet, its antigen is unknown.

Treatment reported: treatment-naive control, cytoreductive nephrectomy. Generated by immunoSEQ multiplex PCR, the TCRdb table keeps only in-frame clones and is missing some. The sample includes 15,000 to 20,000 clones, approximately 56% of them seen just once. Germline-derived CDR1 and CDR2 are SGHTA and FQGTGA. The CDR3 loop spans 14 amino acids. With 5 bases clipped from V and 3 bases from J, the junction kept 7 bases outside the gene matches. The chain is built from TRBV7-3 and TRBJ2-7; 7 bases line up with TRBD1. This receptor was obtained from a man aged 35 to 55 with renal cell carcinoma. Material: tumor tissue, obtained from a patient whose treatment was nephrectomy without radiotherapy. CDR3 nucleotides: TGTGCCAGCAGCGTACAGGGGTATGGCTACGAGCAGTACTTC. Residues: CASSVQGYGYEQYF.